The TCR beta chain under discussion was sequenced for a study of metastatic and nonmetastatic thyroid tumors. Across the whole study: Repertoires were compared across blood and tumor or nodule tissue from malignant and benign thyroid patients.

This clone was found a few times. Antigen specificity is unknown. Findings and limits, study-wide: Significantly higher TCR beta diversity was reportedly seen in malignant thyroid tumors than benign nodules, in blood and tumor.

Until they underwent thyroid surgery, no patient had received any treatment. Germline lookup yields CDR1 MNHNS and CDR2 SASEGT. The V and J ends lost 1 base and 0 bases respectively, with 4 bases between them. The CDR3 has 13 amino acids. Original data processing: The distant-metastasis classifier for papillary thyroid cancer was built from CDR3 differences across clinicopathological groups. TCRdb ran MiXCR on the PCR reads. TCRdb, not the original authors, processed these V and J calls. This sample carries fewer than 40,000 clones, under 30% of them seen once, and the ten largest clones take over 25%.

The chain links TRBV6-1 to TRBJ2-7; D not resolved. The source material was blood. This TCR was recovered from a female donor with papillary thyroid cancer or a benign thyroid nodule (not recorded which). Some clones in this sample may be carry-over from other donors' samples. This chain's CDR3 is CASSEVYSYEQYF. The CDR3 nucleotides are TGTGCCAGCAGTGAAGTATACTCCTACGAGCAGTACTTC.